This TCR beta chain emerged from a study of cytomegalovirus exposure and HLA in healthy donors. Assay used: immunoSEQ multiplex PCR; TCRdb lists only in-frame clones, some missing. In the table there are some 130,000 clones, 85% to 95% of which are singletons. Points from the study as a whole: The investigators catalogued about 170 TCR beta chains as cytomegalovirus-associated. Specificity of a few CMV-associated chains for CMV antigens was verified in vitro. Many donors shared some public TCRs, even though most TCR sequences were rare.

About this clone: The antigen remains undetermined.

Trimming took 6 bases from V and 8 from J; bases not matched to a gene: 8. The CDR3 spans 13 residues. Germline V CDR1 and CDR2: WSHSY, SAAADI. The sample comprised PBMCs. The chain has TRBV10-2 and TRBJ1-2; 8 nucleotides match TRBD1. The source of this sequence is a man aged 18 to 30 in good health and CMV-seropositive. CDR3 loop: CASRTRGLGGYTF. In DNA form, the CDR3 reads TGCGCCAGCAGGACCAGGGGGCTTGGCGGCTACACCTTC.